These T cell receptor beta chains were read from a single sample in a study of blood T cell repertoires in COVID-19. The repertoire was sequenced with immunoSEQ multiplex PCR; TCRdb's copy has only in-frame clones and lacks some. Of 93,000 or so clones listed, roughly 90% are singletons. Source material: peripheral blood. These receptors were collected from a human donor in a cohort sampled during active COVID-19. The CDR3 runs from the conserved cysteine through the conserved F or W. The D gene is left open where the match is weak. For some rows the clone size is stated as once, few or many, or as a class when expanded; others skip it.

d_call j_call v_call clone_size cdr3_nt cdr3_aa
TRBD2 TRBJ2-7 TRBV28 NA TGTGCCAGCAGTTGGACTAGCGGGAGCTTAAACGAGCAGTACTTC CASSWTSGSLNEQYF
NA TRBJ1-1 TRBV4-1 NA TGCGCCAGCAGCCAAGTTTCGAGCGAGAACACTGAAGCTTTCTTT CASSQVSSENTEAFF
TRBD1 TRBJ1-2 TRBV6-5 NA TGTGCCAGCAGAGACAGGGGGTTGGAAGGCGGCTACACCTTC CASRDRGLEGGYTF
TRBD1 TRBJ1-5 TRBV19 NA TGTGCCAGTAGTATATCGGACAGGGGAGGTCAGCCCCAGCATTTT CASSISDRGGQPQHF
TRBD1 TRBJ2-3 TRBV10-3 NA TGTGCCATCAGTGGGGACAGAGATACGCAGTATTTT CAISGDRDTQYF
NA TRBJ2-2 TRBV24-1 NA TGTGCCACCAGCGCCACTGGTACCGGGGAGCTGTTTTTT CATSATGTGELFF
TRBD2 TRBJ2-1 TRBV4-1 NA TGCGCCAGCGGCCTTGCGGGGGGCTACAATGAGCAGTTCTTC CASGLAGGYNEQFF
TRBD1 TRBJ1-5 TRBV27 NA TGTGCCAGCAGTTTCCGACCGGGACAGGGGGCGAAGGCTCAGCCCCAGCATTTT CASSFRPGQGAKAQPQHF
NA TRBJ2-5 TRBV30 NA TGTGCCTGGAGTGTACAGGAGCGCGCAGAGACCCAGTACTTC CAWSVQERAETQYF
TRBD1 TRBJ1-2 TRBV27 NA TGTGCCAGCAGTGTCGGGACAGGGGCTCTGAAAGGCTACACCTTC CASSVGTGALKGYTF
NA TRBJ2-7 TRBV19 NA TGTGCCAGTAGTATGGGTGCGGCCGGTTCGGTCTACGAGCAGTACTTC CASSMGAAGSVYEQYF
TRBD1 TRBJ1-2 TRBV24-1 NA TGTGCCACCAGTGATCAACAGGGGCCCCACTATGGCTACACCTTC CATSDQQGPHYGYTF
NA TRBJ2-4 TRBV28 once TGTGCCAGCAGCCAGGGGTCTTTTGGGGGAAACATTCAGTACTTC CASSQGSFGGNIQYF
TRBD1 TRBJ2-3 TRBV7-8 NA TGTGCCAGCAGCCCGGGACAGGGGAGCACAGATACGCAGTATTTT CASSPGQGSTDTQYF
TRBD1 TRBJ2-7 TRBV28 NA TGTGCCAGCCCGGGACAGGGGTTTTACGAGCAGTACTTC CASPGQGFYEQYF
NA TRBJ2-3 TRBV6-5 NA TGTGCCAGCAGTTACGGAACCGGGGGAGATACGCAGTATTTT CASSYGTGGDTQYF
TRBD1 TRBJ2-7 TRBV6-5 NA TGTGCCAGCAGCCCGGGACAGGGGGCAGAGTACGAGCAGTACTTC CASSPGQGAEYEQYF
NA TRBJ1-2 TRBV30 few TGTGCCTGGACCTTCTCGGGCAAAGGGGACTACACCTTC CAWTFSGKGDYTF
TRBD2 TRBJ2-1 TRBV7-6 few TGTGCCAGCAGTCAAAGTAGCGGGAGCTCCTACAATGAGCAGTTCTTC CASSQSSGSSYNEQFF
TRBD2 TRBJ2-7 TRBV7-3 NA TGTGCCAGCAGCTTAAGGGGAGGACTAGCGGGAGCCCTATTATCCTACGAGCAGTACTTC CASSLRGGLAGALLSYEQYF
NA TRBJ2-3 TRBV15 NA TGTGCCACCAGCTACCCCGCGGGGGCCACAGATACGCAGTATTTT CATSYPAGATDTQYF
TRBD2 TRBJ2-5 TRBV7-2 NA TGTGCCAGCAGCCACGCATTCGCGGCGGGAGTAGGAGAGACCCAGTACTTC CASSHAFAAGVGETQYF
TRBD1 TRBJ1-2 TRBV12-3/TRBV12-4 NA TGTGCCAGCAGTTTAGAACCAGGGGGCTCGCACACCTTC CASSLEPGGSHTF
TRBD1 TRBJ2-2 TRBV9 NA TGTGCCAGCAGCTTTAGTGGGACAGGGAACACCGGGGAGCTGTTTTTT CASSFSGTGNTGELFF
NA TRBJ2-2 TRBV6-5 NA TGTGCCAGCCAGATCTTGGTGAACACCGGGGAGCTGTTTTTT CASQILVNTGELFF
TRBD2 TRBJ2-3 TRBV2 NA TGTGCCAGCAGATCGGGACTAGCAGATACGCAGTATTTT CASRSGLADTQYF
NA TRBJ2-1 TRBV7-9 once TGTGCCAGCAGCTTCACTTTCTCCTACAATGAGCAGTTCTTC CASSFTFSYNEQFF
TRBD1 TRBJ2-7 TRBV6-5 few TGTGCCAGCAGCGTCGGACAGGGATCCTACGAGCAGTACTTC CASSVGQGSYEQYF
NA TRBJ2-1 TRBV5-5 NA TGTGCCAGCAGCTTGGGGTCTATCCCCTTCAATGAGCAGTTCTTC CASSLGSIPFNEQFF
NA TRBJ2-3 TRBV5-8 NA TGTGCCAGCAGATGGGGGCTAGCGGCGAGCACAGATACGCAGTATTTT CASRWGLAASTDTQYF
NA TRBJ2-7 TRBV19 once TGTGCCAGTAGTGGGGCCAATGGAGAGCAGTACTTC CASSGANGEQYF
NA TRBJ1-4 TRBV5-8 NA TGTGCCAGCAGCGCGACAGGTGCAACTAATGAAAAACTGTTTTTT CASSATGATNEKLFF
TRBD1 TRBJ2-7 TRBV19 NA TGTGCCAGTAGTCCCGCGGGACAGGGGTTGTACGAGCAGTACTTC CASSPAGQGLYEQYF
NA TRBJ2-3 TRBV7-9 NA TGTGCCAGCAGCTTTAAGGGGGAGGGAGGAGATACGCAGTATTTT CASSFKGEGGDTQYF
TRBD1 TRBJ2-4 TRBV2 NA TGTGCCAGCCGGGACAGGGACATTCAGTACTTC CASRDRDIQYF
TRBD1 TRBJ1-1 TRBV6-4 NA TGTGCCAGCAGGGACAGGGGGAACACTGAAGCTTTCTTT CASRDRGNTEAFF
NA TRBJ1-5 TRBV6-1 once TGTGCCAGCAGTGAACAGGGGAACCAGCCCCAGCATTTT CASSEQGNQPQHF
TRBD2 TRBJ2-5 TRBV24-1 NA TGTGCCACCAGTGATAATAGCGGGAGGGCCTGGGGGGAGACCCAGTACTTC CATSDNSGRAWGETQYF
NA TRBJ2-7 TRBV24-1 NA TGTGCCACCAGTGGTCCGGGGTCACACTACGAGCAGTACTTC CATSGPGSHYEQYF
NA TRBJ2-1 TRBV6-2/TRBV6-3 NA TGTGCCAGCAGTTACGGGACTGGCCTCTACAATGAGCAGTTCTTC CASSYGTGLYNEQFF
NA TRBJ2-7 TRBV18 NA TGTGCCAGCTCACCACGTCCGGCGGGTCTCTACGAGCAGTACTTC CASSPRPAGLYEQYF
NA TRBJ2-7 TRBV29-1 once TGCAGCGTTGCTATGGGGGGCGAGCAGTACTTC CSVAMGGEQYF
NA TRBJ2-2 TRBV9 few TGTGCCAGCAGCGTAGGCCAGGATCGTGTGTCCGGGGAGCTGTTTTTT CASSVGQDRVSGELFF
NA TRBJ1-5 TRBV28 NA TGTGCCAGCAGTGCCAGGGATAGCAATCAGCCCCAGCATTTT CASSARDSNQPQHF